These T cell receptor beta chains were read from a single sample in a study of T cell responses to AZD1222 COVID-19 vaccine. Profiling relied on immunoSEQ multiplex PCR, and the TCRdb table lists in-frame clones only, not all of them. The table has 150,000 to 200,000 clones, around 94% seen once. The specimen was peripheral blood, collected on day 0 of AZD1222 vaccination. The source is an adult in good health. The CDR3 runs from the conserved cysteine through the conserved F or W. The D gene is left open where the match is weak.

J: TRBJ2-1
D: -
V: TRBV20-1
CDR3: CSARDLGTEFF

J: TRBJ1-2
D: -
V: TRBV5-4
CDR3: CASSLGQSNYGYTF

J: TRBJ1-1
D: -
V: TRBV2
CDR3: CASSEEGQGWIKKTEAFF

J: TRBJ1-1
D: -
V: TRBV7-2
CDR3: CASSLNRNTEAFF

J: TRBJ1-6
D: -
V: TRBV5-4
CDR3: CASSLSRGIGNSPLHF

J: TRBJ1-5
D: -
V: TRBV12-5
CDR3: CASGFQFSNQPQHF

J: TRBJ2-7
D: TRBD1
V: TRBV28
CDR3: CASSLTGGRGEQYF

J: TRBJ2-5
D: TRBD1
V: TRBV5-1
CDR3: CASSLGPGQGRETQYF

J: TRBJ1-6
D: TRBD1
V: TRBV6-1
CDR3: CASSVGQWDDGSPLHF

J: TRBJ2-7
D: -
V: TRBV7-8
CDR3: CASSGQTGQRDEQYF

J: TRBJ2-3
D: TRBD1
V: TRBV7-9
CDR3: CASSPSRGQGPDTQYF

J: TRBJ2-3
D: -
V: TRBV9
CDR3: CASSVSTTDTQYF

J: TRBJ2-2
D: -
V: TRBV6-5
CDR3: CASSYPGELFF

J: TRBJ2-3
D: -
V: TRBV7-7
CDR3: CASSLSSTDTQYF

J: TRBJ1-1
D: TRBD1
V: TRBV7-9
CDR3: CASREQGAEAFF

J: TRBJ2-7
D: TRBD2
V: TRBV7-8
CDR3: CASSPSGRSSYEQYF

J: TRBJ1-3
D: -
V: TRBV20-1
CDR3: CSASQSSGNTIYF

J: TRBJ2-7
D: -
V: TRBV4-2
CDR3: CASSQDFGTEVYEQYF

J: TRBJ2-4
D: -
V: TRBV30
CDR3: CAWSGGSLAKNIQYF

J: TRBJ1-1
D: -
V: TRBV15
CDR3: CATSRVVTAEAFF

J: TRBJ1-1
D: -
V: TRBV5-1
CDR3: CASSLSPRIGAEAFF

J: TRBJ1-5
D: -
V: TRBV2
CDR3: CASSQPSTGNNQPQHF

J: TRBJ1-5
D: TRBD1
V: TRBV5-1
CDR3: CASSVGTGNNQPQHF

J: TRBJ1-5
D: -
V: TRBV14
CDR3: CASSRNSNQPQHF

J: TRBJ1-5
D: -
V: TRBV5-5
CDR3: CASSLTGTSGQPQHF

J: TRBJ1-3
D: TRBD1
V: TRBV10-3
CDR3: CAIRPGQGASGNTIYF

J: TRBJ2-1
D: TRBD2
V: TRBV14
CDR3: CASSQLAGGYNEQFF

J: TRBJ1-1
D: TRBD1
V: TRBV19
CDR3: CASSILTGAEAFF

J: TRBJ1-1
D: TRBD1
V: TRBV7-2
CDR3: CASSLTTGGTEAFF

J: TRBJ2-1
D: -
V: TRBV11-3
CDR3: CASSFTSSSYNEQFF

J: TRBJ1-5
D: -
V: TRBV11-3
CDR3: CASSLDNQPQHF

J: TRBJ1-3
D: -
V: TRBV5-6
CDR3: CASSSGYSGNTIYF

J: TRBJ2-7
D: -
V: TRBV11-3
CDR3: CASSLPGQTWYEQYF

J: TRBJ1-2
D: TRBD1
V: TRBV18
CDR3: CASSPLQGNYGYTF

J: TRBJ1-1
D: -
V: TRBV10-3
CDR3: CAISEFPGRTEAFF

J: TRBJ2-3
D: -
V: TRBV29-1
CDR3: CSVEVDTQYF

J: TRBJ2-7
D: -
V: TRBV5-1
CDR3: CASSPQAVGGVYEQYF

J: TRBJ1-2
D: -
V: TRBV11-2
CDR3: CASSLEGAANYGYTF

J: TRBJ1-1
D: -
V: TRBV15
CDR3: CATSRDRTAMNTEAFF

J: TRBJ1-1
D: TRBD1
V: TRBV5-1
CDR3: CASSKGTGRTEAFF

J: TRBJ2-7
D: -
V: TRBV7-8
CDR3: CASSFNPILESYEQYF

J: TRBJ1-2
D: -
V: TRBV10-3
CDR3: CAISESSSYGYTF